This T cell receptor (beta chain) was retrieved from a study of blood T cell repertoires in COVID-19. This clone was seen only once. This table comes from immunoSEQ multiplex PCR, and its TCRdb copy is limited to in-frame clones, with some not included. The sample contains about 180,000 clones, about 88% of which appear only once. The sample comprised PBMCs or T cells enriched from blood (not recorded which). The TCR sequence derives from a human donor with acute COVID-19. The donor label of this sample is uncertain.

The CDR3 DNA reads TGTGCCAGCAGCCGAGACAGGAATGAAAAACTGTTTTTT. It translates to CASSRDRNEKLFF. This chain links TRBV7-9 with TRBJ1-4; D might be TRBD1 (6 bases). The CDR3 consists of 13 residues. Germline V gene lookup returns CDR1 SEHNR and CDR2 FQNEAQ (reference sequence). Trimming took off 5 bases at V and 5 bases at J, with 9 bases between the two ends. Full variable domain (rest looked up from reference TRBV7-9 and TRBJ1-4): DTGVSQNPRHKITKRGQNVTFRCDPISEHNRLYWYRQTLGQGPEFLTYFQNEAQLEKSRLLSDRFSAERPKGSFSTLEIQRTEQGDSAMYLCASSRDRNEKLFFGSGTQLSVL.